This paragraph reports one TCR beta chain. The sample comes from a study of PD-L1 blockade in urothelial cancer. In the study overall: Blood analysis took place 3 weeks (second dose) and 6 weeks after treatment start. Peripheral blood specimens exhibited a median yield of about 140,000 T cells.

Time point in this sample: peripheral blood 6 weeks after treatment start. All patients carried locally advanced or metastatic urothelial carcinoma. A spike-in of synthetic TCR analog templates was added to each PCR. Sequencing used immunoSEQ multiplex PCR; TCRdb keeps in-frame clones, though not all of them. The table lists more than 95,000 clones, around 89% of them singletons, with around 1.7% in the top ten. The ends lost 4 bases at V and 0 bases at J; junction bases unmatched: 2. From germline, CDR1 is SGDLS and CDR2 YYNGEE. The CDR3 length is 15 residues. Sequences were derived from PBMCs, sampled around atezolizumab (anti-PD-L1) treatment. V usage is TRBV9 and J usage is TRBJ2-2, with 8 bases identical to TRBD2. The clonotype was recovered from a man aged 55 to 70 with urothelial cancer. This CDR3 is CASSPGGANTGELFF. In DNA, the CDR3 is TGTGCCAGCAGCCCCGGGGGGGCGAACACCGGGGAGCTGTTTTTT.